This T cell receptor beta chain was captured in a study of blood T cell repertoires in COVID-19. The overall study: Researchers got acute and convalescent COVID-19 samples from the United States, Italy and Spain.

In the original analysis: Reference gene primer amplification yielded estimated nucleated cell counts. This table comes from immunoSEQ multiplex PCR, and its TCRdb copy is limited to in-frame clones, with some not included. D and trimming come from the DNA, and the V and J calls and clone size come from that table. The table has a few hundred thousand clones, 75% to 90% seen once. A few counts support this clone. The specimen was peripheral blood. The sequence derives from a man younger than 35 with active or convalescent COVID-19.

CDR3 protein: CASSSQVLGGAFF. DNA for the CDR3: TGTGCCAGCAGTTCACAGGTCCTGGGGGGAGCTTTCTTT. This chain joins TRBV6-6 and TRBJ1-1; TRBD1 might be the D (5 bases). The germline V and J ends were trimmed by 4 bases and 10 bases, with 16 bases remaining between them. Germline-derived CDR1 and CDR2 are MNHNY and SVGAGI (reference sequence). The CDR3 runs to 13 residues.